The 6 T cell receptor beta chains below were found in one sample sequenced in a study of blood T cell repertoires in COVID-19. TCRdb's table, derived via immunoSEQ multiplex PCR, lists solely in-frame clones and lacks some. The sample contains a few hundred thousand clones, around nine tenths of which appear only once. Sequenced material: PBMCs or T cells enriched from blood (not recorded which). The receptor set was obtained from a woman aged 18 to 35 who had recovered from COVID-19.

This chain connects TRBV19 to TRBJ2-1; 16 bases line up with TRBD2. Germline V gene sequence: CDR1 LNHDA, CDR2 SQIVND (reference sequence). CDR3 length: 15 residues. J lost 9 bases, V lost 3 bases, and 2 bases had no gene match. DNA for the CDR3: TGTGCCAGTAGTATCGGGACTAGCGGGGGGGTTGAGCAGTTCTTC. This gives the protein CASSIGTSGGVEQFF.

The chain combines TRBV4-2 with TRBJ2-1, with 10 bases matching TRBD2. The CDR3 is 15 residues long. In germline, CDR1 is LGHNA, CDR2 YNFKEQ. J lost 10 bases, V lost 0 bases, and 6 bases had no gene match. The CDR3 spells CASSQDLSGGGEQFF. In DNA, the CDR3 is TGTGCCAGCAGCCAAGATCTGAGCGGGGGGGGCGAGCAGTTCTTC.

This clone was counted a single time. This sequence joins TRBV15 and TRBJ1-1, with 8 bases fitting TRBD1. CDR3 size: 19 residues. The V gene's germline CDR1 is LNHNV and CDR2 YYDKDF (reference sequence). Losses at the gene ends were 0 bases for V and 4 bases for J; bases not matched to a gene: 16. The CDR3 sequence is CATSREPAPGRGPGTEAFF. CDR3 DNA: TGTGCCACCAGCAGAGAACCGGCTCCGGGCAGGGGGCCGGGCACTGAAGCTTTCTTT.

The chain couples TRBV10-2 to TRBJ1-2, with D perhaps TRBD1 (5 bases). V lost 6 bases and J 4 bases, leaving 15 bases between the germline ends. This CDR3 comprises 14 residues. CDR1 is WSHSY and CDR2 is SAAADI in the germline V gene. This CDR3 is CASREGTIGYGYTF. The CDR3 DNA reads as TGCGCCAGCAGGGAGGGGACTATAGGCTATGGCTACACCTTC.

The V and J genes are TRBV7-9 and TRBJ2-3; 12 positions match TRBD2. The CDR3 spans 16 residues. Trimming removed 3 bases from V and 4 bases from J; junction bases left unmatched: 5. The germline V gene encodes CDR1 SEHNR and CDR2 FQNEAQ (reference sequence). CDR3: CASSFGLAGGSDTQYF. The CDR3 DNA follows: TGTGCCAGCAGCTTTGGTCTAGCGGGGGGGTCAGATACGCAGTATTTT.

The gene calls are TRBV10-3 and TRBJ2-1; tentatively, D is TRBD2 (6 bases). The CDR3 totals 13 residues. Between the trimmed V and J ends, which lost 8 bases and 5 bases, there was a span of 13 bases. Germline CDR1 reads ENHRY; CDR2 reads SYGVKD. The CDR3 nucleotides read TGTGCCATCGAGAGTGGGACTCACAATGAGCAGTTCTTC. Translation: CAIESGTHNEQFF.